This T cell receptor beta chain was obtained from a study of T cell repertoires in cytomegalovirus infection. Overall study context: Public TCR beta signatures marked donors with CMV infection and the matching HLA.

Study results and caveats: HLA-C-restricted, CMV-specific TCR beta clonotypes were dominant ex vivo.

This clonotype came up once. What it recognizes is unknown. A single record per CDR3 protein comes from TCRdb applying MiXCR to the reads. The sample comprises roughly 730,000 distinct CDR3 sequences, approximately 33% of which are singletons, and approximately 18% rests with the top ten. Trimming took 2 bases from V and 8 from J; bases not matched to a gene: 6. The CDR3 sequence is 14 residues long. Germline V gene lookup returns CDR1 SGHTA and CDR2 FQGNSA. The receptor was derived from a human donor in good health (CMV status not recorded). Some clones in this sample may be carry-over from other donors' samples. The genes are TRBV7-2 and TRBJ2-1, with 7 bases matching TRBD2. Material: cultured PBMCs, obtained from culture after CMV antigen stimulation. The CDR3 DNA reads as TGTGCCAGCAGCTTAAGACTAGCCTTTGATGAGCAGTTCTTC. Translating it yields CASSLRLAFDEQFF.